Detailed here is one TCR beta chain. The antigen is undetermined. Trimming took off 5 bases at V and 5 bases at J, with 15 bases between the two ends. The germline V gene has CDR1 SGHRS and CDR2 YFSETQ. This CDR3 comprises 14 residues. These data come from a study of response to subunit inactivated influenza vaccine. Notes on the study in general: Few additional T cells are recruited per seasonal influenza vaccination, authors suggested.

TCRdb processed the RT-PCR reads anew with MiXCR; each CDR3 protein has one entry. The sample lists 650,000 or so distinct CDR3 sequences; less than 15% were seen once. The sequencing used PBMCs from blood, collected around two weeks before vaccination. This sequence joins TRBV5-1 and TRBJ2-3; no clear D gene. The TCR originated in a man between 45 and 60 years old who received an inactivated influenza vaccine. CDR3 region: CASSIGRIEDTQYF. The CDR3 DNA is TGCGCCAGCAGTATCGGTCGGATTGAAGATACGCAGTATTTT.